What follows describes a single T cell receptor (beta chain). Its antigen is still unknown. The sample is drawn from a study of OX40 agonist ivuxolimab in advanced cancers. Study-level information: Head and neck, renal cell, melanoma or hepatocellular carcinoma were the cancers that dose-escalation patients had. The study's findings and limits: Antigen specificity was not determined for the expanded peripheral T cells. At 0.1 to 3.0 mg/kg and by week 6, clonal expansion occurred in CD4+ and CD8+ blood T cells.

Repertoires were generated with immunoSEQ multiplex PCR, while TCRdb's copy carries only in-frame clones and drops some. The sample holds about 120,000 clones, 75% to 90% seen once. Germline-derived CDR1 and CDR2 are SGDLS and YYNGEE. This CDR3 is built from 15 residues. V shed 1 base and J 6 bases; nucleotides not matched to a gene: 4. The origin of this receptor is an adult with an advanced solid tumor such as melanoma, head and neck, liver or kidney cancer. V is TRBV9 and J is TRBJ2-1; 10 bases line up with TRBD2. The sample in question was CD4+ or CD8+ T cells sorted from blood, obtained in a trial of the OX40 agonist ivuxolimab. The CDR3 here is CASSVSSGGSNEQFF. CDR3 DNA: TGTGCCAGCAGCGTATCTAGCGGGGGTAGCAATGAGCAGTTCTTC.